This T cell receptor beta chain originates from a study of OX40 agonist ivuxolimab in advanced cancers. Assay: immunoSEQ multiplex PCR; the TCRdb copy retains only in-frame clones and omits some. The table includes nearly 110,000 clones, 90% detected once. CDR1 and CDR2 from the germline V gene are LNHDA and SQIVND (reference sequence). The length of the CDR3 is 14 residues. The ends were cut back, 6 bases at V and 8 bases at J, with 14 bases in the middle. The sequencing here drew on CD4+ or CD8+ T cells sorted from blood, taken in a trial of the OX40 agonist ivuxolimab. The chain employs TRBV19 and TRBJ1-6, with D unresolved. The TCR was taken from an adult with an advanced solid tumor such as melanoma, head and neck, liver or kidney cancer. Written as DNA, the CDR3 is TGTGCCAGTAGCCACCGGGAAGAGCATTCACCCCTCCACTTT. It specifies CASSHREEHSPLHF.